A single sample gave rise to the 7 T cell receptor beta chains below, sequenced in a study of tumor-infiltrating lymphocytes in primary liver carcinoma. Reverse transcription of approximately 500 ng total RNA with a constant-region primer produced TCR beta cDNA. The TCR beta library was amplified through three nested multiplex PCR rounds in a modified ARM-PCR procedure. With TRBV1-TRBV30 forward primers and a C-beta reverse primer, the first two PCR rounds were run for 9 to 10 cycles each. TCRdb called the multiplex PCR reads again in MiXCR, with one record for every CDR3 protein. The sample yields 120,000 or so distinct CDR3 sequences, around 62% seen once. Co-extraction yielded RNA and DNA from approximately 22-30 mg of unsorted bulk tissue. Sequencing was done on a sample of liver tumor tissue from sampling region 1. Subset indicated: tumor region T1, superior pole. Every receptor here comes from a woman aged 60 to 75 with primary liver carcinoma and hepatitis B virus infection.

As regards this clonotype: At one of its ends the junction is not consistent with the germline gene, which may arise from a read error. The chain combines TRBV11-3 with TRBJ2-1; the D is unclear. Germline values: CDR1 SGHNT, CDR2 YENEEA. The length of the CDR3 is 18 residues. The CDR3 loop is CAGSSIFNLLITYNEQFF. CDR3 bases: TGTGCCGGCAGCTCAATCTTCAACTTGCTAATTACCTACAATGAGCAGTTCTTC.

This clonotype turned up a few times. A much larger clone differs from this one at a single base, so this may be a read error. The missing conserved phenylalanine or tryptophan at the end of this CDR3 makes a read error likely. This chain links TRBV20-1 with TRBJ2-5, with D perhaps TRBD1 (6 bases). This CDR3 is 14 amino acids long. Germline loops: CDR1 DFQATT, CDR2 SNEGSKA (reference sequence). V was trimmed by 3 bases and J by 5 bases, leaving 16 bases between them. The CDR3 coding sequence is TGCAGTGCTAGGAGTACAGGGAACATTGAGACCCAGTACCTC. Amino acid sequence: CSARSTGNIETQYL.

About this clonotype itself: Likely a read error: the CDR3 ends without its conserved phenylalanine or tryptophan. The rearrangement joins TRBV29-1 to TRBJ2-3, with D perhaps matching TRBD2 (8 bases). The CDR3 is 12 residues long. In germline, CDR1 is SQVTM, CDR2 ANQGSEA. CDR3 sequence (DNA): TGCAGCGCCGAGCGGGGGACAGATACTCAGTATCTT. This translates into CSAERGTDTQYL.

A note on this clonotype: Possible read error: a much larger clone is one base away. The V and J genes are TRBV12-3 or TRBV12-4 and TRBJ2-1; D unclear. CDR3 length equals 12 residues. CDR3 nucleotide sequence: TGTGCCAGCAGTTTACGTGCGAATGGGCAGTTCTTC. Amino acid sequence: CASSLRANGQFF.

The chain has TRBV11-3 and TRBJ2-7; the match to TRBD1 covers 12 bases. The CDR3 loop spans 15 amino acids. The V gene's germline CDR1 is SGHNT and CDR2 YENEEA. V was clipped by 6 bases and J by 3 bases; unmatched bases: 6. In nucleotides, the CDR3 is TGTGCCAGCAGTCCGGGGACAGGGGGCGACTACGAGCAGTACTTC. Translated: CASSPGTGGDYEQYF. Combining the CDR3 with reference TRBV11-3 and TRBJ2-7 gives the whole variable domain EAGVVQSPRYKIIEKKQPVAFWCNPISGHNTLYWYLQNLGQGPELLIRYENEEAVDDSQLPKDRFSAERLKGVDSTLKIQPAELGDSAVYLCASSPGTGGDYEQYFGPGTRLTVT.

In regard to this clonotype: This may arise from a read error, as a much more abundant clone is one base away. The CDR3 nucleotides read TGTGCCAGCAGCTTAGTGGCTACCTACAAGCAGTACTTC. Translated, it gives CASSLVATYKQYF. The chain joins TRBV7-8 to TRBJ2-7; D remains ambiguous. The CDR3 has 13 residues. Germline CDR1 and CDR2: SGHVS and FQNEAQ. Full variable domain (rest looked up from reference TRBV7-8 and TRBJ2-7): GAGVSQSPRYKVAKRGQDVALRCDPISGHVSLFWYQQALGQGPEFLTYFQNEAQLDKSGLPSDRFFAERPEGSVSTLKIQRTQQEDSAVYLCASSLVATYKQYFGPGTRLTVT.

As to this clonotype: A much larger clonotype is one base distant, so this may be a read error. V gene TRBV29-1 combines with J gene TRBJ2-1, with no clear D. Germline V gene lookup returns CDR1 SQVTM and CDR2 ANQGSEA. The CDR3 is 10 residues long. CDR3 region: CSVRNNEQSF. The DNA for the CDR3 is TGCAGCGTTCGTAACAATGAGCAGTCCTTC.